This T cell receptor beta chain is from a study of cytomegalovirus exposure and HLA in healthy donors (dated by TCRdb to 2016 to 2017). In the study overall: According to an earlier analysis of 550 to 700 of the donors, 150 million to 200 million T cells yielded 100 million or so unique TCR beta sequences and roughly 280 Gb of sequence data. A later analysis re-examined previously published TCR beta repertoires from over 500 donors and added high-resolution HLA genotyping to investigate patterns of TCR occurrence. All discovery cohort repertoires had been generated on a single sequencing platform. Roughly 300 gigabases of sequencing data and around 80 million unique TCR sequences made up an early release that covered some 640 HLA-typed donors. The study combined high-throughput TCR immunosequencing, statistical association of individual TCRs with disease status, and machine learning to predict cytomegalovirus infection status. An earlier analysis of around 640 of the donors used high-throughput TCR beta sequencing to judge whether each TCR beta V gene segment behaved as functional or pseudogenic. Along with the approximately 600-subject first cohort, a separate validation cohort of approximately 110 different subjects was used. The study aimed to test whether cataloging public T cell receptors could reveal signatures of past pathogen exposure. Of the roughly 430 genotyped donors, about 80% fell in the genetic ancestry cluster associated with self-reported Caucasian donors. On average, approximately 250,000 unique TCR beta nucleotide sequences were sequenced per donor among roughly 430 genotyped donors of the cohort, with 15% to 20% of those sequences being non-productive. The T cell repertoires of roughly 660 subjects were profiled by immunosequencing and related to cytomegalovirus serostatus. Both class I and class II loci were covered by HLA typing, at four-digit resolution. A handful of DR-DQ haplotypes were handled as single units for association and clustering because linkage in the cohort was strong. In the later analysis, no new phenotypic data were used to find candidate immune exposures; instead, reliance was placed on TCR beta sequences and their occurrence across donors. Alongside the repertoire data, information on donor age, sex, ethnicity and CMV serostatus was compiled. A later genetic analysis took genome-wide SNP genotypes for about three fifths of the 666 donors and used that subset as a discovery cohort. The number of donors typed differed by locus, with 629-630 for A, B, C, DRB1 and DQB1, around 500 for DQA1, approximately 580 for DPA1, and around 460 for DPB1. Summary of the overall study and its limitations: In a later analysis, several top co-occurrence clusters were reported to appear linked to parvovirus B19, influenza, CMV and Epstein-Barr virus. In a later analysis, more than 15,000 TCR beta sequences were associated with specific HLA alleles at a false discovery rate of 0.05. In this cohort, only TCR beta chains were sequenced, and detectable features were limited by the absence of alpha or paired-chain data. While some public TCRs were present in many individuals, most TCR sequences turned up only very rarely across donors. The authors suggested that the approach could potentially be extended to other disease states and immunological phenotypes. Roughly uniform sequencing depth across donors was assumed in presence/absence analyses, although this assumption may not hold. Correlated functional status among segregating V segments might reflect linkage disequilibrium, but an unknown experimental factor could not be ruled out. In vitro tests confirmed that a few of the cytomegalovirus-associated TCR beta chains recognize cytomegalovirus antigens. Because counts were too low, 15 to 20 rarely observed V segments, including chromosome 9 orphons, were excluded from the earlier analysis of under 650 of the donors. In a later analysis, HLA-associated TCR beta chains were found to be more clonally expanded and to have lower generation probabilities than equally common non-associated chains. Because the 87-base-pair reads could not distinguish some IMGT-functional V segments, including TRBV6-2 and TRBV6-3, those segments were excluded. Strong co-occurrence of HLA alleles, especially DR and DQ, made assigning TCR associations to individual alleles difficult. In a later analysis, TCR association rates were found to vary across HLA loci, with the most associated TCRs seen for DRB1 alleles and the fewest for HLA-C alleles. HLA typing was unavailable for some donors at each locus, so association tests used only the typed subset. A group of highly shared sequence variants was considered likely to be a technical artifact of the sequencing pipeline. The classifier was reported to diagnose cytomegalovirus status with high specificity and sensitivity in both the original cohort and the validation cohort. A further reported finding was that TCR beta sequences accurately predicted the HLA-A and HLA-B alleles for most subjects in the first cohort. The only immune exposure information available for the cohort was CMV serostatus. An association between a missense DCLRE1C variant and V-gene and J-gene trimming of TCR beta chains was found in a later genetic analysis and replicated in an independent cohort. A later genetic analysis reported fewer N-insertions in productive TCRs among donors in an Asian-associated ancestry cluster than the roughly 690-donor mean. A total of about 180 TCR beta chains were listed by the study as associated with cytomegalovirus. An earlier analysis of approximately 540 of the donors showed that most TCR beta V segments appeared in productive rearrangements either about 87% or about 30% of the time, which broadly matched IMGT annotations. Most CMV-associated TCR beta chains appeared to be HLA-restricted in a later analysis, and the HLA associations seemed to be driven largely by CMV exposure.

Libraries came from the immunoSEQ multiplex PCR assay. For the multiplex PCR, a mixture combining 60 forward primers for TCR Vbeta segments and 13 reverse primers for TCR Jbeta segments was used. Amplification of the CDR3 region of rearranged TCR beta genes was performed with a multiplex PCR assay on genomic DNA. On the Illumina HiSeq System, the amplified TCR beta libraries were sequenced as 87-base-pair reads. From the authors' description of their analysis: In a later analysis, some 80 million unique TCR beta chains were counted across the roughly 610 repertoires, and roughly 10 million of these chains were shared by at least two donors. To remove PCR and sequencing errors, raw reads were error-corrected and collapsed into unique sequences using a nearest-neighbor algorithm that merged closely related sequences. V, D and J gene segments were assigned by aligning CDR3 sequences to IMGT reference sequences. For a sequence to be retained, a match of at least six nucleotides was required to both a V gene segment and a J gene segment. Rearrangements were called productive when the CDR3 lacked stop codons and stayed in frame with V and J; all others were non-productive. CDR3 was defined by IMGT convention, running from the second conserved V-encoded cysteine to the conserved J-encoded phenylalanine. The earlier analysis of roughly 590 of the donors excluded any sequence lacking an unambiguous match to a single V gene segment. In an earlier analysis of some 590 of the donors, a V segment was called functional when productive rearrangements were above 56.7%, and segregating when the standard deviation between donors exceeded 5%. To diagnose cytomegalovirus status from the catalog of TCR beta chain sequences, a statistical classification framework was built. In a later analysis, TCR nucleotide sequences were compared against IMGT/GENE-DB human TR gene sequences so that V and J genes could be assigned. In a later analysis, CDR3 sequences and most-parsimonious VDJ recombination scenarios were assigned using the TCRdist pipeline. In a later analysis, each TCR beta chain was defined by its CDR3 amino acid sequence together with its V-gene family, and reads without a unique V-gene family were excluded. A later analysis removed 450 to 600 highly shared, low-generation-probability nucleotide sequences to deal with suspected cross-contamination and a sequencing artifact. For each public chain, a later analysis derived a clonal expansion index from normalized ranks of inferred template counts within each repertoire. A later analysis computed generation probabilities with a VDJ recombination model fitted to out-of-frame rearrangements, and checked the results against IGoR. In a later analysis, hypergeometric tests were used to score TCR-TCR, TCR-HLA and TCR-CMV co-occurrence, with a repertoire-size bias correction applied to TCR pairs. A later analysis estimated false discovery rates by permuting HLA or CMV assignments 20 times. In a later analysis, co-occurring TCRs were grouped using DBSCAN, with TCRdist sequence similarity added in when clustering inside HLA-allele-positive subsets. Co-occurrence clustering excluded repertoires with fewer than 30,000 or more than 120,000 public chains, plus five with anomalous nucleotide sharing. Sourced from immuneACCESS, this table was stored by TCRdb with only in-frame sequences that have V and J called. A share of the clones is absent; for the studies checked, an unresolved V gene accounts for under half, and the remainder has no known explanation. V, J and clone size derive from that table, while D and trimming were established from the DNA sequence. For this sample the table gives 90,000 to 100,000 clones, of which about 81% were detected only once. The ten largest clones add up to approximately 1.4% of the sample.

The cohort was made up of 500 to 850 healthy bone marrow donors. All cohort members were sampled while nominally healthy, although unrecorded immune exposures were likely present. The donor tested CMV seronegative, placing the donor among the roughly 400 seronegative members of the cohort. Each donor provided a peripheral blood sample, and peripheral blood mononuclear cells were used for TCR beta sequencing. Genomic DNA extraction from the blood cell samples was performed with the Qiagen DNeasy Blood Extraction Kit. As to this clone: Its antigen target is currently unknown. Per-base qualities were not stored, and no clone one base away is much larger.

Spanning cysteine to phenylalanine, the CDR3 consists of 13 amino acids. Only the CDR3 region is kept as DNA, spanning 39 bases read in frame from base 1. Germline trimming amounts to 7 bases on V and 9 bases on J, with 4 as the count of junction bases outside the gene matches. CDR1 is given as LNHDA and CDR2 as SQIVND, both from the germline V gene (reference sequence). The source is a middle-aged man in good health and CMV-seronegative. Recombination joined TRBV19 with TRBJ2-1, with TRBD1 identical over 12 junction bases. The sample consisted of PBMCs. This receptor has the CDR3 CASKGQGAGEQFF. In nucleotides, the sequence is TGTGCCAGTAAGGGACAGGGGGCGGGTGAGCAGTTCTTC.